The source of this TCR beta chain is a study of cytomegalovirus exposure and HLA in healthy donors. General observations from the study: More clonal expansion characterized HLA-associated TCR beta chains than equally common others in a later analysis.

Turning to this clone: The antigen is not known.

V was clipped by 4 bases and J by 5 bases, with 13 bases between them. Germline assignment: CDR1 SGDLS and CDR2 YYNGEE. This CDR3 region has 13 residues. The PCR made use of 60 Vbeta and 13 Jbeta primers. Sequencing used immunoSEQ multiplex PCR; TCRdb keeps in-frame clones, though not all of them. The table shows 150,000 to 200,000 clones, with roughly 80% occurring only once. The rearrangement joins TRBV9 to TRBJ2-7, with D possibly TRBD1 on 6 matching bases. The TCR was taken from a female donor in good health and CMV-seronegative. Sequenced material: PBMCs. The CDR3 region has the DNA TGTGCCAGCAGCCAAGGACAGACAAACGAGCAGTACTTC. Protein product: CASSQGQTNEQYF.